The 2 T cell receptor beta chains below all came from one sample that was sequenced in a study of blood T cell repertoires in COVID-19. Clones were sequenced by immunoSEQ multiplex PCR, and TCRdb holds only the in-frame ones, with some missing. The sample has tens of thousands of clones, roughly nine tenths seen once. Sequenced input: peripheral blood. The receptors shown here come from a woman between 50 and 59 years old with active or convalescent COVID-19.

The J gene is TRBJ2-1, the V gene TRBV3-1 (or the pseudogene TRBV3-2), with 12 bases identical to TRBD2. Germline CDR1 reads LGHDT; CDR2 reads YNNKEL (reference sequence). Losses at the gene ends were 4 bases for V and 7 bases for J; bases not matched to a gene: 5. The CDR3 spans 15 residues. The CDR3 DNA is TGTGCCAGCAGCCGTCCTAGCGGGGGGGCAAATGAGCAGTTCTTC. It translates to CASSRPSGGANEQFF.

V is TRBV20-1 and J is TRBJ1-2; TRBD1 agrees at 8 bases. From germline, CDR1 is DFQATT and CDR2 SNEGSKA (reference sequence). V was clipped by 3 bases and J by 2 bases; unmatched bases: 2. CDR3 size: 13 residues. For the CDR3, the DNA is TGCAGTGCTAGTAGGACAGGGAACTATGGCTACACCTTC. Protein: CSASRTGNYGYTF.